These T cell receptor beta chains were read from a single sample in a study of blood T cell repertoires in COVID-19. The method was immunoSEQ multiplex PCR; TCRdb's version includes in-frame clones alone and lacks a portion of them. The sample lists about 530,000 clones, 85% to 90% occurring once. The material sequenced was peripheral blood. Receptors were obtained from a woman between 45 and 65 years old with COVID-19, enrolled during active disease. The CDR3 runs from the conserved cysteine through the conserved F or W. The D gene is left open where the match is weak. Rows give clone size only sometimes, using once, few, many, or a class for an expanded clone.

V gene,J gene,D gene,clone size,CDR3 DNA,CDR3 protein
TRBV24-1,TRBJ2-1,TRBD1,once,TGTGCCACCCAATCTGCCGGGACAGGGATTAATGAGCAGTTCTTC,CATQSAGTGINEQFF
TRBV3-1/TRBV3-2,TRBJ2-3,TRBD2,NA,TGTGCCAGCAGCCACGCTCCTAGCGGGGGCACAGATACGCAGTATTTT,CASSHAPSGGTDTQYF
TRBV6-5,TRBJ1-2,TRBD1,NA,TGTGCCAGCAGACCTGGTGGGACAGCCTATGGCTACACCTTC,CASRPGGTAYGYTF
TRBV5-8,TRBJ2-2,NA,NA,TGTGCCAGCAGCTCATACATCACCGGGGAGCTGTTTTTT,CASSSYITGELFF
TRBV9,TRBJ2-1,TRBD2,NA,TGTGCCAGCAGCGACCTAGGAGGTAGCGGGGACTCCTACAATGAGCAGTTCTTC,CASSDLGGSGDSYNEQFF
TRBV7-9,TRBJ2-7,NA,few,TGTGCCAGCAGCTCGGGAAGAGACGAGCAGTACTTC,CASSSGRDEQYF
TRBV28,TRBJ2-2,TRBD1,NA,TGTGCCAGCAGTCTGACAGGGGCTACGAACACCGGGGAGCTGTTTTTT,CASSLTGATNTGELFF
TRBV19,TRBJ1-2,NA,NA,TGTGCCAGTAGTATAAGCGGGCTGGGGTATGGCTACACCTTC,CASSISGLGYGYTF
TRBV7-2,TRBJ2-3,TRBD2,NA,TGTGCCAGCAGCCCGAGCGGGGGGGCTATAGATACGCAGTATTTT,CASSPSGGAIDTQYF
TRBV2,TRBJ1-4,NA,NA,TGTGCCAGCAGTTTCCTGACAGCAACTAATGAAAAACTGTTTTTT,CASSFLTATNEKLFF
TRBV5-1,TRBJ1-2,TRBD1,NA,TGCGCCAGCAGCCCTTTGAGGGGGCAAGGCTACACCTTC,CASSPLRGQGYTF
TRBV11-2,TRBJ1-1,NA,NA,TGTGCCAGCAGCCACCCCCCGGCAGGGCGGACTGAAGCTTTCTTT,CASSHPPAGRTEAFF
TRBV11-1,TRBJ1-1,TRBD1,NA,TGTGCCAGCAGCTTACGCCGGGACAGGGGGCTCGCTTTCTTT,CASSLRRDRGLAFF
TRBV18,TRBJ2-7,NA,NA,TGTGCCAGCTCACCCTACAGTGGCGACGAGCAGTACTTC,CASSPYSGDEQYF
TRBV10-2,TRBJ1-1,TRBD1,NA,TGCGCCAGCATTCAGACAGGGCTGAACACTGAAGCTTTCTTT,CASIQTGLNTEAFF